These T cell receptor beta chains were read from a single sample in a study of blood T cell repertoires in COVID-19. Assay used: immunoSEQ multiplex PCR; TCRdb lists only in-frame clones, some missing. The repertoire consists of over 80,000 clones, with 70% to 90% occurring once and the leading ten covering 7.5% to 9.5%. The sample comprised peripheral blood. These receptors came from a man aged 50-60 years with acute or convalescent COVID-19. CDR3s include the opening cysteine and the closing phenylalanine or tryptophan. D genes are given only for firm matches. For some rows the clone size is stated as once, few or many, or as a class when expanded; others skip it.

>TRBJ1-2|TRBD1|-|TRBV7-2
TGTGCCAGCAGCTTAAACAGGGGGCGCGGCTATGGCTACACCTTC
CASSLNRGRGYGYTF
>TRBJ1-1|-|-|TRBV6-5
TGTGCCAGCAGTCAGGGAACTAACACTGAAGCTTTCTTT
CASSQGTNTEAFF
>TRBJ1-2|-|-|TRBV11-2
TGTGCCAGCAGCTTAGATATGCTCCCAGGGAATCGATATGGCTACACCTTC
CASSLDMLPGNRYGYTF
>TRBJ1-5|TRBD1|-|TRBV30
TGTGCCTGGAGGGAGGGACAGCCCGATCAGCCCCAGCATTTT
CAWREGQPDQPQHF
>TRBJ1-5|TRBD1|-|TRBV2
TGTGCCAGCAGTGGCGGGACAGCTAATCAGCCCCAGCATTTT
CASSGGTANQPQHF
>TRBJ1-5|-|-|TRBV18
TGTGCCAGCTCACCCAGGGGACGTCCTGATAGCAATCAGCCCCAGCATTTT
CASSPRGRPDSNQPQHF
>TRBJ2-5|TRBD1|-|TRBV7-9
TGTGCCAGCAGCATCACCGGACAGGTCCAAGAGACCCAGTACTTC
CASSITGQVQETQYF
>TRBJ1-3|-|-|TRBV5-1
TGCGCCAGCGCCAAGGGGGACTCTGGAAACACCATATATTTT
CASAKGDSGNTIYF
>TRBJ2-6|-|-|TRBV18
TGTGCCAGCTCACCACCGGGCGGGGTAGCTGGGGCCAACGTCCTGACTTTC
CASSPPGGVAGANVLTF
>TRBJ2-2|TRBD2|-|TRBV7-3
TGTGCCAGCAGCTTATCCCCTAAAGCGGGGGCGAACACCGGGGAGCTGTTTTTT
CASSLSPKAGANTGELFF
>TRBJ1-5|TRBD1|-|TRBV5-1
TGCGCCAGCAGCCGAGAGGGGGCTCAGCCCCAGCATTTT
CASSREGAQPQHF
>TRBJ1-4|-|once|TRBV7-9
TGTGCCAGCAGCGATCCCAGGGAAAAACTGTTTTTT
CASSDPREKLFF
>TRBJ1-2|TRBD1|few|TRBV28
TGTGCCAGCCTAAACGACAGGGACTATGGCTACACCTTC
CASLNDRDYGYTF
>TRBJ2-1|TRBD2|-|TRBV27
TGTGCCAGCAGTTTTGACGGGGGGAGGCTTTACAATGAGCAGTTCTTC
CASSFDGGRLYNEQFF
>TRBJ1-1|TRBD1|-|TRBV7-2
TGTGCCAGCAGCTTAACGGTGACAGGGGGATCTGAAGCTTTCTTT
CASSLTVTGGSEAFF
>TRBJ1-2|-|-|TRBV15
TGTGCCACCAGCAGAGATCGGGCTAACTATGGCTACACCTTC
CATSRDRANYGYTF
>TRBJ1-5|-|once|TRBV29-1
TGCAGCGTTGAAGATGACGGGGAAACATATAGCAATCAGCCCCAGCATTTT
CSVEDDGETYSNQPQHF
>TRBJ1-1|TRBD1|-|TRBV6-5
TGTGCCAGCAGCTTACAGGGGGCAGCCACTGAAGCTTTCTTT
CASSLQGAATEAFF
>TRBJ1-6|TRBD1|-|TRBV28
TGTGCCAGCAGATACATCCAGGGGGCCCTCATTAATTCACCCCTCCACTTT
CASRYIQGALINSPLHF
>TRBJ1-3|TRBD1|-|TRBV7-6
TGTGCCAGCAGCCAACATCAGACAGGGTTCTCCGGAAACACCATATATTTT
CASSQHQTGFSGNTIYF
>TRBJ1-1|TRBD1|few|TRBV11-2
TGTGCCAGCAACCCCGGGACAGGGGGCACTGAAGCTTTCTTT
CASNPGTGGTEAFF
>TRBJ1-2|-|-|TRBV15
TGTGCCACCAGCAGACCGGGGGGAGGTGGCTACACCTTC
CATSRPGGGGYTF
>TRBJ1-2|TRBD1|-|TRBV30
TGTGCCTGGAGTCCAGGGGGCCGTTACGGCTACACCTTC
CAWSPGGRYGYTF
>TRBJ1-2|TRBD1|once|TRBV11-2
TGTGCCAGCAGCTTAGGTCCAGGGGGGTTCGGTGGTGGCTACACCTTC
CASSLGPGGFGGGYTF
>TRBJ2-2|-|-|TRBV11-1
TGTGCCAGCAGCCCGAGAGTTGCCGGGGAGCTGTTTTTT
CASSPRVAGELFF
>TRBJ2-2|TRBD1|-|TRBV7-8
TGTGCCAGCAGCTCTGGACAGGGGGTTTATACCGGGGAGCTGTTTTTT
CASSSGQGVYTGELFF
>TRBJ1-3|-|once|TRBV6-1
TGTGCCAGCAGTCAGGACAGCCGAACTGGAAACACCATATATTTT
CASSQDSRTGNTIYF
>TRBJ2-7|-|-|TRBV12-3/TRBV12-4
TGTGCCAGCAGTTCCTTAGGAGGGCACGAGCAGTACTTC
CASSSLGGHEQYF
>TRBJ2-3|-|-|TRBV5-4
TGTGCCAGCAGCACAGGAATCTTTAGCACAGATACGCAGTATTTT
CASSTGIFSTDTQYF
>TRBJ1-1|-|-|TRBV30
TGTGCCTGGAGTGTACGGGAGGGCACTGAAGCTTTCTTT
CAWSVREGTEAFF
>TRBJ1-2|-|-|TRBV3-1/TRBV3-2
TGTGCCAGCAGCCTCCGTGGGGCCAGGGATTTTGATGGCTACACCTTC
CASSLRGARDFDGYTF
>TRBJ1-1|-|-|TRBV6-5
TGTGCCAGCAGTCCCCAGGCGAAGGTGAACACTGAAGCTTTCTTT
CASSPQAKVNTEAFF
>TRBJ1-3|TRBD1|-|TRBV2
TGTGCCAGCAAGAAGGACAGGGGGCTTGGAAACACCATATATTTT
CASKKDRGLGNTIYF
>TRBJ2-1|-|-|TRBV2
TGTGCCAGCAGTGGCGGGATCTACAATGAGCAGTTCTTC
CASSGGIYNEQFF
>TRBJ1-5|TRBD1|once|TRBV30
TGTGCCTGGAGAATGCTGGGGGCAGGGGGACGTGATCAGCCCCAGCATTTT
CAWRMLGAGGRDQPQHF
>TRBJ1-3|-|-|TRBV9
TGTGCCAGCAGCGTAGACGGGAGCTCTGGAAACACCATATATTTT
CASSVDGSSGNTIYF
>TRBJ1-2|TRBD1|-|TRBV3-1/TRBV3-2
TGTGCCAGCAGCCCGAGAGACGACAGGGCTCCCTATGGCTACACCTTC
CASSPRDDRAPYGYTF
>TRBJ1-1|-|-|TRBV18
TGTGCCAGCTCACGAGCCAGGGGGAACACTGAAGCTTTCTTT
CASSRARGNTEAFF
>TRBJ2-5|TRBD1|-|TRBV15
TGTGCCACCAGCAGGGACTGGGACAGGGGCAGAGAGACCCAGTACTTC
CATSRDWDRGRETQYF
>TRBJ1-5|-|-|TRBV6-5
TGTGCCAGCAGTTACGAGGTCCATCAGCCCCAGCATTTT
CASSYEVHQPQHF
>TRBJ2-7|-|-|TRBV6-5
TGTGCCAGCAGTTACGCGCGGACAGCCTACGAGCAGTACTTC
CASSYARTAYEQYF
>TRBJ2-7|TRBD1|-|TRBV5-1
TGCGCCAGCAGCTCGGGACAGGGGGGAATTTACGAGCAGTACTTC
CASSSGQGGIYEQYF
>TRBJ1-2|-|-|TRBV7-2
TGTGCCAGCAGCTTAGCGCTCCGGGACTCGGATTTGATGGGCTACACCTTC
CASSLALRDSDLMGYTF